This T cell receptor (beta chain) was sequenced for a study of vaccination effects on CD4 cells after COVID-19. Looking at the study overall: Cultures used fewer than 2.5 million PBMC per well, 7.5 to 10 IU/ml IL-2 and around 9.8 ug/ml peptides.

With regard to this clone: What it recognizes is unknown.

Some clones are missing from TCRdb's copy, which holds only in-frame ones; the method was immunoSEQ multiplex PCR. The sample records tens of thousands of clones, approximately 72% being singletons. Trimming took off 4 bases at V and 4 bases at J, with 17 bases between the two ends. This CDR3 comprises 15 residues. Germline CDR1 and CDR2: SGHRS and YFSETQ. Cultured cells yielded isolated CD4+ T cells after roughly 11 days. This individual tested PCR-positive for SARS-CoV-2 infection between March and December 2020. The chain has TRBV5-1 and TRBJ1-1; TRBD1 might be the D (5 bases). The input for sequencing was CD4+ T cells from PBMCs cultured without peptide, taken before COVID-19 vaccination. The TCR comes from a human donor who had a prior SARS-CoV-2 infection. CDR3 amino acids: CASSPQGGSGTEAFF. For the CDR3, the DNA is TGCGCCAGCAGCCCCCAGGGCGGGTCGGGCACTGAAGCTTTCTTT.